This TCR beta chain was identified during a study of CD8 T cells in Susac syndrome. Study conclusions and caveats: The CD4+ T cell repertoires in Susac syndrome did not show any clonal expansion.

CDR1 SGHDN and CDR2 FVKESK come from the germline V gene. The CDR3 loop spans 17 amino acids. The V segment lost 4 bases and the J segment 5 bases; nucleotides outside the gene matches: 12. Random-hexamer reverse transcription was applied to about 0.5 to 1 ug RNA. Multiplex PCR with immunoSEQ amplified the TCR beta CDR3 across 54 Vbeta and 13 Jbeta. MiXCR, run by TCRdb on the immunoSEQ multiplex PCR reads, gives a single entry per CDR3 protein. The sample consists of around 230,000 distinct CDR3 sequences, 90% to 97% of them appearing once. With respect to this clonotype: Its matching antigen is unknown.

The rearrangement uses TRBV14 and TRBJ2-3; 10 bases are a match to TRBD2. The sequence derives from a human donor with Susac syndrome. The sequenced sample was CD4+ T cells from PBMCs. CDR3: CASSPPSGGGPGDTQYF. The CDR3 DNA sequence: TGTGCCAGCAGCCCCCCCAGCGGGGGGGGACCGGGAGATACGCAGTATTTT.